These 15 T cell receptor beta chains originate from one sample sequenced in a study of T cell changes during pregnancy in multiple sclerosis. TCRdb's copy holds only in-frame clones and misses some; the assay was immunoSEQ multiplex PCR. This sample has 50,000 to 70,000 clones; 91% occur once, and the top ten carry 1% to 1.5%. This specimen was peripheral blood, taken after pregnancy. The receptors shown here come from a female donor in good health, enrolled as a control in a pregnancy study.

The chain joins TRBV27 to TRBJ2-7; D is ambiguous. Trimming stripped 5 bases from V and 4 bases from J, with 9 bases between. CDR1 and CDR2 (germline): MNHEY, SMNVEV (reference sequence). The CDR3 is made up of 12 amino acids. The CDR3 DNA sequence: TGTGCCAGCAGTATGACACCATACGAGCAGTACTTC. It is translated as CASSMTPYEQYF.

The V and J genes are TRBV2 and TRBJ1-3; possible D gene TRBD1, 5 bases. The germline V gene has CDR1 SNHLY and CDR2 FYNNEI. The CDR3 length is 14 residues. Trimming left V 11 bases short and J 6 bases short, with 20 bases between. This CDR3 reads CAGAGGAGINTIYF. DNA for the CDR3: TGTGCCGGAGCTGGTGGGGCAGGAATAAACACCATATATTTT.

The chain joins TRBV30 to TRBJ2-1; TRBD2 agrees at 10 bases. This CDR3 has 15 residues. The junction had 8 bases not matched to a gene; V was cut back by 2 bases and J by 7 bases. From germline, CDR1 is GTSNPN and CDR2 SVGIG (reference sequence). This chain's CDR3 is CAWSLQRGGSNEQFF. Here the CDR3 DNA reads TGTGCCTGGAGTCTGCAGCGGGGGGGCTCAAATGAGCAGTTCTTC. Supplemented by reference TRBV30 and TRBJ2-1, the full variable domain reads SQTIHQWPATLVQPVGSPLSLECTVEGTSNPNLYWYRQAAGRGLQLLFYSVGIGQISSEVPQNLSASRPQDRQFILSSKKLLLSDSGFYLCAWSLQRGGSNEQFFGPGTRLTVL.

The chain recombines TRBV4-2 with TRBJ2-3; tentative D call: TRBD2 (6 bases). V dropped 1 base and J dropped 5 bases, with 13 bases sitting between them. There are 15 residues in the CDR3. The germline V gene encodes CDR1 LGHNA and CDR2 YNFKEQ. The CDR3 loop is CASSQAGPGGDTQYF. The DNA of the CDR3 is TGTGCCAGCAGCCAAGCTGGGCCCGGGGGAGATACGCAGTATTTT.

This chain joins TRBV5-1 and TRBJ2-5, with TRBD1 matching 8 bases. The CDR3 is 13 amino acids. Germline loops: CDR1 SGHRS, CDR2 YFSETQ. V trimming: 4 bases; J trimming: 5 bases; junction bases outside the gene matches: 4. The CDR3 here is CASSGQGLETQYF. CDR3 DNA: TGCGCCAGCAGCGGACAGGGTTTGGAGACCCAGTACTTC. Variable domain in full (rest from reference TRBV5-1 and TRBJ2-5): KAGVTQTPRYLIKTRGQQVTLSCSPISGHRSVSWYQQTPGQGLQFLFEYFSETQRNKGNFPGRFSGRQFSNSRSEMNVSTLELGDSALYLCASSGQGLETQYFGPGTRLLVL.

This clone was seen at least ten times. The rearrangement links TRBV4-3 to TRBJ2-6, with TRBD1 matching over 8 bases. The length of the CDR3 is 17 residues. V was pared by 0 bases and J by 0 bases, with 1 base of the junction left unmatched. Germline loops: CDR1 LGHNA, CDR2 YSLEER. The CDR3 DNA is TGCGCCAGCAGCCAAGATACAGGGGGCTCTGGGGCCAACGTCCTGACTTTC. It yields the protein CASSQDTGGSGANVLTF.

The rearrangement links TRBV25-1 to TRBJ1-2, with D tentatively TRBD1 (5 bases). The CDR3 is 13 residues long. Germline V gene lookup returns CDR1 MGHDK and CDR2 SYGVNS. The V end lost 4 bases, the J end lost 6 bases, and 12 bases lay between the germline ends. Here the CDR3 DNA reads TGTGCCAGCAGTGCTAACGGCAGGGATGGCTACACCTTC. Translation: CASSANGRDGYTF.

The V and J genes are TRBV7-2 and TRBJ2-1; 8 bases map to TRBD1. There are 15 residues in the CDR3. V dropped 6 bases and J dropped 5; count of bases not matched to a gene: 9. Germline CDR1 reads SGHTA; CDR2 reads FQGNSA. CDR3 protein: CASSLRGRGDNEQFF. CDR3 in DNA: TGTGCCAGCAGTCTCAGGGGGCGAGGCGACAATGAGCAGTTCTTC. Together with reference TRBV7-2 and TRBJ2-1, the CDR3 gives the full variable domain: GAGVSQSPSNKVTEKGKDVELRCDPISGHTALYWYRQSLGQGLEFLIYFQGNSAPDKSGLPSDRFSAERTGGSVSTLTIQRTQQEDSAVYLCASSLRGRGDNEQFFGPGTRLTVL.

In regard to this clone: Relative to the germline gene, one junction end is altered; a read error may explain this. The rearrangement uses TRBV20-1 and TRBJ1-1, with D possibly matching TRBD1 (5 bases). Per germline, CDR1 DFQATT and CDR2 SNEGSKA (reference sequence). CDR3 length equals 10 residues. CDR3 region: CSAPDTEAFF. Here the CDR3 DNA reads TGCAGTGCTCCGGACACCGAAGCTTTCTTT.

The rearrangement links TRBV4-2 to TRBJ1-2; D might be TRBD1 (6 bases). Trimming pared 0 bases from V and 2 bases from J, leaving 19 bases between. The CDR3 loop spans 18 amino acids. The germline V gene encodes CDR1 LGHNA and CDR2 YNFKEQ. Here the CDR3 DNA reads TGTGCCAGCAGCCAAGATATTAGGGGGGGCCCTCTCAACTATGGCTACACCTTC. Translating it yields CASSQDIRGGPLNYGYTF.

The chain carries TRBV7-9 and TRBJ2-1; D may be TRBD2 (5 bases). CDR1 and CDR2 (germline): SEHNR, FQNEAQ (reference sequence). The CDR3 extends over 15 amino acids. V was shortened by 2 bases and J by 5 bases, with 13 bases between the two germline ends. The CDR3 nucleotides are TGTGCCAGCAGCTTAAGTCTGAAGGGAGACAATGAGCAGTTCTTC. Encoded protein: CASSLSLKGDNEQFF.

The genes are TRBV6-1 and TRBJ1-5; perhaps TRBD1 as D (6 bases). Between the trimmed V and J ends, which lost 1 base and 5 bases, there was a span of 15 bases. CDR1 MNHNS and CDR2 SASEGT come from the germline V gene. The CDR3 loop spans 16 amino acids. CDR3 protein: CASSEVAGEPYQPQHF. DNA of the CDR3: TGTGCCAGCAGTGAAGTGGCAGGGGAGCCGTATCAGCCCCAGCATTTT.

DNA of the CDR3: TGTGCCTGGAGTACCCACAGGTCGAACACTGAAGCTTTCTTT. It yields the protein CAWSTHRSNTEAFF. The chain carries TRBV30 and TRBJ1-1, with a possible D match to TRBD1 (5 bases). Germline loops: CDR1 GTSNPN, CDR2 SVGIG (reference sequence). The CDR3 length is 14 residues. The germline V and J ends were trimmed by 2 bases and 1 base, with 11 bases remaining between them.

The V and J genes are TRBV21-1 and TRBJ2-7; the table calls TRBD1, which could not be checked here. TRBV21-1 is noted as a pseudogene. The CDR3 has 14 residues. CDR3 nucleotide sequence: TGTGCCAGCAGCAAATCTCCAGGGGACCCCGAGCAGTACTTC. This sequence encodes CASSKSPGDPEQYF.

This clone was seen just once. The rearrangement uses TRBV4-3 and TRBJ2-7; 7 nucleotides agree with TRBD1. The junction had 8 bases not matched to a gene; V was cut back by 3 bases and J by 0 bases. There are 16 residues in the CDR3. Looked up from germline, CDR1 is LGHNA and CDR2 is YSLEER. CDR3 in DNA: TGCGCCAGCAGCCAGTCCTCAGGGGGTAGCTCCTACGAGCAGTACTTC. This codes for CASSQSSGGSSYEQYF.